Listed below are T cell receptor beta chains from one sample, sequenced in a study of early T cells in non-severe SARS-CoV-2 infection. TCRdb used MiXCR to reprocess the 5' RACE reads, holding one entry per CDR3 protein. The table shows fewer than 40,000 distinct CDR3 sequences, with around 6.3% occurring only once. Sequenced: whole blood. The receptors were sampled from an adult who was a healthcare worker with PCR-confirmed SARS-CoV-2 infection or an uninfected control (not recorded which). Both conserved end residues are part of each CDR3. The D gene is left open where the match is weak. Size tells how often a clone was seen (once, few, many) or the class of an expanded clone, and some rows leave it out.

j_call: TRBJ2-1; v_call: TRBV5-1; d_call: TRBD2; clone_size: many; cdr3_nt: TGCGCCAGCAGCTTGACGGGAGGTGGATACAATGAGCAGTTCTTC; cdr3_aa: CASSLTGGGYNEQFF
j_call: TRBJ1-1; v_call: TRBV28; d_call: .; clone_size: many; cdr3_nt: TGTGCCAGCAGTTTAGGTGGAGGGACTGAAGCTTTCTTT; cdr3_aa: CASSLGGGTEAFF
j_call: TRBJ1-3; v_call: TRBV12-3/TRBV12-4; d_call: .; clone_size: few; cdr3_nt: TGTGCCCCCAGTGGGCCGGGCCAAAGGCGTTCTGGAAACACCATATATTTT; cdr3_aa: CAPSGPGQRRSGNTIYF
j_call: TRBJ1-2; v_call: TRBV3-1; d_call: .; clone_size: .; cdr3_nt: TGTGCCAGCAGCCAGCGGATGGGTATCCGAGCTAACTATGGCTACACCTTC; cdr3_aa: CASSQRMGIRANYGYTF
j_call: TRBJ2-1; v_call: TRBV7-9; d_call: .; clone_size: many; cdr3_nt: TGTGCCAGCAGCCACCGGGGGATCAATGAGCAGTTCTTC; cdr3_aa: CASSHRGINEQFF
j_call: TRBJ2-1; v_call: TRBV5-6; d_call: .; clone_size: many; cdr3_nt: TGTGCCAGCAGCTTAGGGCAGATTTACAATGAGCAGTTCTTC; cdr3_aa: CASSLGQIYNEQFF
j_call: TRBJ1-1; v_call: TRBV7-6; d_call: .; clone_size: few; cdr3_nt: TGTGCCAGCAGCCTGACAGGTAAAACTGAAGCTTTCTTT; cdr3_aa: CASSLTGKTEAFF
j_call: TRBJ2-1; v_call: TRBV7-9; d_call: TRBD2; clone_size: many; cdr3_nt: TGTGCCAGCAGCTGGGGGACTAGCGGGAGCTACAATGAGCAGTTCTTC; cdr3_aa: CASSWGTSGSYNEQFF
j_call: TRBJ1-1; v_call: TRBV21-1; d_call: .; clone_size: .; cdr3_nt: TGTGCCAGCAGCCTAGAACGGGGTACTGAAGCTTTCTTT; cdr3_aa: CASSLERGTEAFF
j_call: TRBJ2-2; v_call: TRBV29-1; d_call: TRBD1; clone_size: few; cdr3_nt: TGCAGCGTTGAAGTTCCGGGACAGGGGGCCGGGGAGCTGTTTTTT; cdr3_aa: CSVEVPGQGAGELFF
j_call: TRBJ2-1; v_call: TRBV6-2/TRBV6-3; d_call: .; clone_size: many; cdr3_nt: TGTGCCAGCAGTTACACGGCTAGCATCTCCTACAATGAGCAGTTCTTC; cdr3_aa: CASSYTASISYNEQFF
j_call: TRBJ2-5; v_call: TRBV7-6; d_call: .; clone_size: .; cdr3_nt: TGTGCCAGCAGCTTGGGCCCCTACAGGGCGGAGCAAGAGACCCAGTACTTC; cdr3_aa: CASSLGPYRAEQETQYF
j_call: TRBJ2-5; v_call: TRBV7-2; d_call: TRBD2; clone_size: many; cdr3_nt: TGTGCCAGCAGCTCTAGCGGGGAGGCGGAGACCCAGTACTTC; cdr3_aa: CASSSSGEAETQYF
j_call: TRBJ2-3; v_call: TRBV7-2; d_call: .; clone_size: few; cdr3_nt: TGTGCCAGCAGCACGGGCGGGTATACGCAGTATTTT; cdr3_aa: CASSTGGYTQYF
j_call: TRBJ2-5; v_call: TRBV28; d_call: TRBD1; clone_size: few; cdr3_nt: TGTGCCAGCAGTCGACAGGGGTTGCGAGAGACCCAGTACTTC; cdr3_aa: CASSRQGLRETQYF
j_call: TRBJ1-1; v_call: TRBV20-1; d_call: TRBD1; clone_size: .; cdr3_nt: TGCAGTGCGCGCAGGGGGCATGGGAACACTGAAGCTTTCTTT; cdr3_aa: CSARRGHGNTEAFF
j_call: TRBJ2-1; v_call: TRBV28; d_call: .; clone_size: .; cdr3_nt: TGTGCCAGCAGTCCCCCAGGTAACAATGAGCAGTTCTTC; cdr3_aa: CASSPPGNNEQFF
j_call: TRBJ2-1; v_call: TRBV7-2; d_call: .; clone_size: .; cdr3_nt: TGTGCCAGCAGCCTGATGAGCGCTAGGGGGAACAATGAGCAGTTCTTC; cdr3_aa: CASSLMSARGNNEQFF
j_call: TRBJ2-6; v_call: TRBV28; d_call: TRBD1; clone_size: medium-sized; cdr3_nt: TGTGCCAGTGAGACGGGACAGATCTCTGGGGCCAACGTCCTGACTTTC; cdr3_aa: CASETGQISGANVLTF
j_call: TRBJ2-3; v_call: TRBV15; d_call: .; clone_size: many; cdr3_nt: TGTGCCACCAGCAGGAGCACAGATACGCAGTATTTT; cdr3_aa: CATSRSTDTQYF
j_call: TRBJ1-1; v_call: TRBV5-6; d_call: .; clone_size: few; cdr3_nt: TGTGCCAGCAGCTCTGGACGCCGGAACACTGAAGCTTTCTTT; cdr3_aa: CASSSGRRNTEAFF
j_call: TRBJ2-1; v_call: TRBV7-9; d_call: .; clone_size: few; cdr3_nt: TGTGCCAGCAGACCTCCCGGGCCCCCCTCAGCCAACAATGAGCAGTTCTTC; cdr3_aa: CASRPPGPPSANNEQFF
j_call: TRBJ2-7; v_call: TRBV28; d_call: .; clone_size: few; cdr3_nt: TGTGCCAGCAGTACCCCGGGGGAGGCCTACGAGCAGTACTTC; cdr3_aa: CASSTPGEAYEQYF
j_call: TRBJ2-4; v_call: TRBV28; d_call: TRBD2; clone_size: few; cdr3_nt: TGTGCCAGCAGTTTCTTCGTGCGGGGGGGAGCCAAAAACATTCAGTACTTC; cdr3_aa: CASSFFVRGGAKNIQYF
j_call: TRBJ2-7; v_call: TRBV18; d_call: .; clone_size: .; cdr3_nt: TGTGCCAGCTCACCCATGGCGGGGTACTACGAGCAGTACTTC; cdr3_aa: CASSPMAGYYEQYF
j_call: TRBJ1-4; v_call: TRBV5-6; d_call: .; clone_size: many; cdr3_nt: TGTGCCAGCAGCAACAGGGATGTACGGGAAAAACTGTTTTTT; cdr3_aa: CASSNRDVREKLFF
j_call: TRBJ1-3; v_call: TRBV5-1; d_call: .; clone_size: .; cdr3_nt: TGCGCCAGCAGCCTTACTACCTCTGGAAACACCATATATTTT; cdr3_aa: CASSLTTSGNTIYF
j_call: TRBJ1-4; v_call: TRBV25-1; d_call: .; clone_size: few; cdr3_nt: TGTGCCAGCAGCCAGTCGGGAGAAAAACTGTTTTTT; cdr3_aa: CASSQSGEKLFF